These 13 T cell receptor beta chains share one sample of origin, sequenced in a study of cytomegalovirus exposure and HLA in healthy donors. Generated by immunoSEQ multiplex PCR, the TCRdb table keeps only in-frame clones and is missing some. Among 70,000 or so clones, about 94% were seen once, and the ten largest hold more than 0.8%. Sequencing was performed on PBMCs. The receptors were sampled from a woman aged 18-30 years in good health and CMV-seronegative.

The CDR3, as DNA: TGTGCCAGCAAGGGAGTAGGAGAGACCCAGTACTTC. Amino acid sequence: CASKGVGETQYF. The chain employs TRBV9 and TRBJ2-5; TRBD2 is a possible D gene (5 bases). V gave up 6 bases and J gave up 4 bases, with 10 bases separating them. CDR1 is SGDLS, CDR2 YYNGEE, per germline. This CDR3 region has 12 residues.

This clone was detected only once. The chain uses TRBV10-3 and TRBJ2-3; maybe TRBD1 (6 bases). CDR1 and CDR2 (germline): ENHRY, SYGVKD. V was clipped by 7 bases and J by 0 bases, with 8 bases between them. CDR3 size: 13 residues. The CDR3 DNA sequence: TGTGCCATCAACAGGGAAAGCACAGATACGCAGTATTTT. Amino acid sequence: CAINRESTDTQYF.

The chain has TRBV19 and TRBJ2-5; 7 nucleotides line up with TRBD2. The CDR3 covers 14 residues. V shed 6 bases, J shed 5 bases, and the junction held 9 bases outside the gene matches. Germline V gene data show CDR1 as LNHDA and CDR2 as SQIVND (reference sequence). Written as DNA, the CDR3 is TGTGCCAGTAGCCAGCGGGGAGAGTGGGAGACCCAGTACTTC. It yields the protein CASSQRGEWETQYF.

The CDR3 reads CASSPEGRQGPYSSGNTIYF. In DNA form, the CDR3 reads TGTGCCAGCTCACCTGAGGGAAGACAGGGTCCCTACTCTTCTGGAAACACCATATATTTT. This chain joins TRBV18 and TRBJ1-3, with TRBD1 matching 7 bases. This CDR3 is built from 20 residues. Per the germline V gene, CDR1 is KGHSH and CDR2 is LQKENI. The J segment lost 1 base and the V segment lost 3 bases, leaving 18 bases of the junction unmatched.

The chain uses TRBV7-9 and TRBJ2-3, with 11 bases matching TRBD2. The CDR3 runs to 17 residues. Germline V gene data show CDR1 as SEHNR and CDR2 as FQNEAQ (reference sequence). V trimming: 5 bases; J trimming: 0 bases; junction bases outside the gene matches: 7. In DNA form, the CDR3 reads TGTGCCAGCAGCCGTCTTATAGCGGGAGGGAGCACAGATACGCAGTATTTT. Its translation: CASSRLIAGGSTDTQYF.

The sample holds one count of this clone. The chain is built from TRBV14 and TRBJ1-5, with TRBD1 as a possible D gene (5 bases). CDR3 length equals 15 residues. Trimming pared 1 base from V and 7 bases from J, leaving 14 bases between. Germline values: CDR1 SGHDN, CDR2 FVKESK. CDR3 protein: CASSQVGREGQPQHF. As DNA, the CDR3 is TGTGCCAGCAGCCAAGTCGGCAGGGAAGGGCAGCCCCAGCATTTT.

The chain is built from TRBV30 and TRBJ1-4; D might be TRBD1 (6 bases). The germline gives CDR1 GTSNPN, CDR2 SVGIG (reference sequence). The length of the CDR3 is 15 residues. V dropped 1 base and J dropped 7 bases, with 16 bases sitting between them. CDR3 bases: TGTGCCTGGAGTGCGGGGACAACGGGAGGTGAAAAACTGTTTTTT. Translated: CAWSAGTTGGEKLFF. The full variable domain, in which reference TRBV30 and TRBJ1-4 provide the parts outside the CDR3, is SQTIHQWPATLVQPVGSPLSLECTVEGTSNPNLYWYRQAAGRGLQLLFYSVGIGQISSEVPQNLSASRPQDRQFILSSKKLLLSDSGFYLCAWSAGTTGGEKLFFGSGTQLSVL.

The CDR3 nucleotides are TGCGCCAGCAGCTTGGGTGGGACAGAGGCCTATGGCTACACCTTC. It encodes CASSLGGTEAYGYTF. This rearrangement joins TRBV5-1 to TRBJ1-2, with 7 positions matching TRBD1. Trimming took 0 bases from V and 4 from J; bases not matched to a gene: 6. The CDR3 runs 15 residues. CDR1 is SGHRS, CDR2 YFSETQ, per germline.

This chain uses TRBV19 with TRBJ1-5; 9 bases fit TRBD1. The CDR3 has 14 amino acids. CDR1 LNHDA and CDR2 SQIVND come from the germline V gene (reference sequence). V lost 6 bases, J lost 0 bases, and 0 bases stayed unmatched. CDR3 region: CASRTGGSNQPQHF. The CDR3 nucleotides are TGTGCCAGTAGGACAGGGGGTAGCAATCAGCCCCAGCATTTT.

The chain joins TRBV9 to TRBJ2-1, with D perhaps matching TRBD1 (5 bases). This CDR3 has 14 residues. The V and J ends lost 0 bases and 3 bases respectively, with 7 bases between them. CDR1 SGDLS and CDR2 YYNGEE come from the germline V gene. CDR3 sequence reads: CASSVGTNYNEQFF. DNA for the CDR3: TGTGCCAGCAGCGTAGGGACAAACTACAATGAGCAGTTCTTC.

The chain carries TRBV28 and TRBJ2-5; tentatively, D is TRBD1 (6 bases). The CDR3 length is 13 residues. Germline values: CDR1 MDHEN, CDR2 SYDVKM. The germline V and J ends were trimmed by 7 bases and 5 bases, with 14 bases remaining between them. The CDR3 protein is CASTLGQSETQYF. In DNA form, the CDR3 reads TGTGCCAGCACCCTGGGACAATCGGAGACCCAGTACTTC. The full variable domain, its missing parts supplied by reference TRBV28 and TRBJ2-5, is DVKVTQSSRYLVKRTGEKVFLECVQDMDHENMFWYRQDPGLGLRLIYFSYDVKMKEKGDIPEGYSVSREKKERFSLILESASTNQTSMYLCASTLGQSETQYFGPGTRLLVL.

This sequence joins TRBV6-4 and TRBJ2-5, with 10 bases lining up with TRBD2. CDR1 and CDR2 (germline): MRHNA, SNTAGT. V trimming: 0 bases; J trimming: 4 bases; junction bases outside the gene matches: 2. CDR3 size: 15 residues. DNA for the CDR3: TGTGCCAGCAGTGACTCAGCGGGGGGGCCAGAGACCCAGTACTTC. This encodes CASSDSAGGPETQYF.

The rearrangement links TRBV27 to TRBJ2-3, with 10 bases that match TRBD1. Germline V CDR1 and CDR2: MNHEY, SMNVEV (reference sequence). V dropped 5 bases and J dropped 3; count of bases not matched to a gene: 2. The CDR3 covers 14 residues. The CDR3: CASSGDRGTDTQYF. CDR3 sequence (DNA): TGTGCCAGCAGTGGGGACAGGGGTACAGATACGCAGTATTTT.